A single sample is the source of the 7 T cell receptor beta chains below, sequenced in a study of cytomegalovirus exposure and HLA in healthy donors (dated by TCRdb to 2016 to 2017). The library was generated by the immunoSEQ multiplex PCR assay. For the multiplex PCR, a mixture combining 60 forward primers for TCR Vbeta segments and 13 reverse primers for TCR Jbeta segments was used. TCRdb provides this immuneACCESS table in a form limited to in-frame rearrangements. Some clones are lacking; in checked studies, under half of them reflect an unresolved V gene, and why the rest are absent is not known. The sample data list approximately 170,000 clones, and more than 60% of these were observed just once. The ten largest clones take up around 7% of the sample. Material for sequencing was PBMCs. These receptors all stem from a middle-aged woman in good health and CMV-seropositive.

With respect to this clone: At one boundary the junction diverges from the germline segment, which might be a read error. The chain combines TRBV5-4 with TRBJ2-2; D perhaps matches TRBD2 (5 bases). CDR1 and CDR2 (germline): SGHNT, YYREEE (reference sequence). This CDR3 is 15 amino acids long. The CDR3 here is CAGSPTTLGTGELFF. The CDR3, as DNA: TGTGCCGGCAGCCCGACTACTCTAGGCACCGGGGAGCTGTTTTTT.

The CDR3 loop reads CAWRGPRILNYNEQFF. CDR3 sequence (DNA): TGTGCCTGGAGAGGCCCCAGGATACTCAATTACAATGAGCAGTTCTTC. The gene calls are TRBV30 and TRBJ2-1; no clear D. Germline V CDR1 and CDR2: GTSNPN, SVGIG (reference sequence). The CDR3 length is 16 residues. V was trimmed by 3 bases and J by 4 bases, leaving 19 bases between them.

A single count supports this clone. The chain recombines TRBV21-1 with TRBJ1-1; whether TRBD1, the table's D call, matches the DNA was not checked. TRBV21-1 is marked as a pseudogene. The CDR3 is 16 amino acids. This chain's CDR3 is CASSKGNGRQGAEAFF. CDR3 nucleotides: TGTGCCAGCAGCAAAGGGAACGGTAGACAGGGGGCTGAAGCTTTCTTT.

The chain links TRBV5-1 to TRBJ2-1; 13 positions agree with TRBD2. The CDR3 totals 15 residues. The V gene's germline CDR1 is SGHRS and CDR2 YFSETQ. With V trimmed by 4 bases and J by 10 bases, 8 bases remained unmatched. In nucleotides, the CDR3 is TGCGCCAGCAGCACCGGACTAGCGGGGGTTGGAGAGCAGTTCTTC. Translating it yields CASSTGLAGVGEQFF.

The chain employs TRBV18 and TRBJ1-1; weak D call: TRBD1 (5 bases). Trimming took off 2 bases at V and 4 bases at J, with 20 bases between the two ends. Looked up from germline, CDR1 is KGHSH and CDR2 is LQKENI. This CDR3 spans 17 amino acids. The DNA of the CDR3 is TGTGCCAGCTCACCAAGCCCGCGCAGGGATGGACCCACTGAAGCTTTCTTT. Protein sequence: CASSPSPRRDGPTEAFF.

This chain connects TRBV4-3 to TRBJ1-1; D not certain. CDR1 LGHNA and CDR2 YSLEER come from the germline V gene. V dropped 0 bases and J dropped 7 bases, with 12 bases sitting between them. This CDR3 comprises 14 residues. The CDR3 DNA is TGCGCCAGCAGCCAAGATCTTGAGGTTGGTGAAGCTTTCTTT. It is translated as CASSQDLEVGEAFF.

The chain is built from TRBV5-1 and TRBJ1-1, with D perhaps matching TRBD1 (6 bases). Germline values: CDR1 SGHRS, CDR2 YFSETQ. V lost 0 bases, J lost 10 bases, and 13 bases lay in between. This CDR3 is built from 13 residues. The CDR3, as DNA: TGCGCCAGCAGCTTGGGGCAGGGGAAGGGAGCTTTCTTT. This codes for CASSLGQGKGAFF. The variable domain in full, completed from reference TRBV5-1 and TRBJ1-1, reads KAGVTQTPRYLIKTRGQQVTLSCSPISGHRSVSWYQQTPGQGLQFLFEYFSETQRNKGNFPGRFSGRQFSNSRSEMNVSTLELGDSALYLCASSLGQGKGAFFGQGTRLTVV.